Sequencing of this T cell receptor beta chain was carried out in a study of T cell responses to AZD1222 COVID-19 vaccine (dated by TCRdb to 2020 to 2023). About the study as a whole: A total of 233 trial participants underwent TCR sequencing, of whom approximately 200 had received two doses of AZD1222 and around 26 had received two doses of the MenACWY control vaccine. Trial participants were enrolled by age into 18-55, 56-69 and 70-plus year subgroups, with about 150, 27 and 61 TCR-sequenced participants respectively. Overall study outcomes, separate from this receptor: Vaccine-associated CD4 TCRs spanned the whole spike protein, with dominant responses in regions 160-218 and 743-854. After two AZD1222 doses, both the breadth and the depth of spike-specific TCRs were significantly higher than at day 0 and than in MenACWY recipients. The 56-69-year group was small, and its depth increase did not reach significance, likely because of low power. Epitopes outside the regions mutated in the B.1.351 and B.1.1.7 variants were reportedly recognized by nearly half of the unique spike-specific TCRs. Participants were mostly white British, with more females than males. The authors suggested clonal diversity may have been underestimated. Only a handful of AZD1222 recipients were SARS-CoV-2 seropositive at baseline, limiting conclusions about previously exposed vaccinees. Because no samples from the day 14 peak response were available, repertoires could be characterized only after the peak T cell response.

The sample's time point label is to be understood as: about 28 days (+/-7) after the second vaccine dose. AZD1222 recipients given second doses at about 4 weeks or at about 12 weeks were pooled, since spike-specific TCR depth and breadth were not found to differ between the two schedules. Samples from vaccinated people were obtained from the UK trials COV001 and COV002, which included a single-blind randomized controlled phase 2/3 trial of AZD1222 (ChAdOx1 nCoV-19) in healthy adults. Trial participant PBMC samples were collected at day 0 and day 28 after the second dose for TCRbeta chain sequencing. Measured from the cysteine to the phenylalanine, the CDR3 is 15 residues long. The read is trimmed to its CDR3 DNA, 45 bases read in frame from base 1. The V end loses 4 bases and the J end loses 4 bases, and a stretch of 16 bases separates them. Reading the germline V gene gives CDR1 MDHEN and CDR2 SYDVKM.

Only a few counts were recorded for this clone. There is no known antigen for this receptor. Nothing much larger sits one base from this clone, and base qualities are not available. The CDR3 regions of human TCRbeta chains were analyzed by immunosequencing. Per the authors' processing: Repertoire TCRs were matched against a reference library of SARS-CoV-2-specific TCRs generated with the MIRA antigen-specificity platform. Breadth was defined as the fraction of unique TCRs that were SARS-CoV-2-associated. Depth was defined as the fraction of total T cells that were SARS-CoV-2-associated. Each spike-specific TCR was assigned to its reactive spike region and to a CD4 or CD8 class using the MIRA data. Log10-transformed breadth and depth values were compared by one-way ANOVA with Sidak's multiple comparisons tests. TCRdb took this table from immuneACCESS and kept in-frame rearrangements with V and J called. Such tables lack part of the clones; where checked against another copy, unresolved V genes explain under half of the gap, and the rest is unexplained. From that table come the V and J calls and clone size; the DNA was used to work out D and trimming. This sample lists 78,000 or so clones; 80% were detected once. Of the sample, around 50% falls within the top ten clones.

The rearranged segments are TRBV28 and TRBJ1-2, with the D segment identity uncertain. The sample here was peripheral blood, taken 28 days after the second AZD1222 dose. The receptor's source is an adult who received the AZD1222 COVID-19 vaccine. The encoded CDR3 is CASSSPGEYSYGYTF. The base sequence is TGTGCCAGCAGTTCCCCCGGGGAGTATAGCTATGGCTACACCTTC.